Described below is a single T cell receptor (beta chain) sequence and its context. These data originate in a study of blood T cell repertoires in COVID-19. Sequenced by immunoSEQ multiplex PCR; TCRdb stores in-frame clones only, minus some. The table has fewer than 300,000 clones, 85% to 90% seen once. The CDR3 contains 14 residues. V gave up 8 bases and J gave up 6 bases, with 18 bases separating them. Germline CDR1 reads ENHRY; CDR2 reads SYGVKD. Sequencing input: peripheral blood. The source is a woman in her forties who had recovered from COVID-19. This rearrangement joins TRBV10-3 to TRBJ2-3; TRBD1 is a possible D gene (6 bases). This CDR3 reads CAIGGHDRSDTQYF. CDR3 sequence (DNA): TGTGCCATCGGGGGACACGACCGATCGGATACGCAGTATTTT.